The T cell receptor (beta chain) under discussion was sequenced for a study of cytomegalovirus exposure and HLA in healthy donors. Healthy bone marrow donors supplied every sample. CDR1 and CDR2 (germline): PRHDT, FYEKMQ (reference sequence). The CDR3 length is 13 residues. Between the trimmed V and J ends, which lost 5 bases and 6 bases, there was a span of 13 bases. The PCR employed 60 Vbeta primers together with 13 Jbeta primers. Sequencing was performed with immunoSEQ multiplex PCR; in TCRdb, only in-frame clones are kept and a portion is missing. The sample has over 100,000 clones, over 65% seen once.

The sequence derives from a woman between 35 and 50 years old in good health and CMV-seronegative. The chain links TRBV13 to TRBJ1-1, with a possible D match to TRBD1 (5 bases). Sequenced input: PBMCs. CDR3 sequence reads: CASSQGLLPEAFF. The CDR3 nucleotides read TGTGCCAGCAGCCAGGGTTTATTGCCTGAAGCTTTCTTT.